These 5 T cell receptor beta chains were sequenced from one sample in a study of identifying expanded T cells in peripheral blood. Clones were sequenced by immunoSEQ multiplex PCR, and TCRdb holds only the in-frame ones, with some missing. The sample lists about 58,000 clones, about nine tenths occurring once. Sequenced material: blood. These receptors all come from a person between 18 and 75 years old in good health.

The chain carries TRBV9 and TRBJ2-5; no firm D call. The length of the CDR3 is 13 residues. The V end was cut by 3 bases, the J end by 6 bases, with 12 bases between. Germline V CDR1 and CDR2: SGDLS, YYNGEE. CDR3 nucleotide sequence: TGTGCCAGCAGCGCAGCATCCGGGCAGACCCAGTACTTC. Its protein product is CASSAASGQTQYF.

This clone has a single count. The CDR3 reads CASSKARLGLNTGELFF. The CDR3 region has the DNA TGTGCCAGCAGCAAAGCGCGTTTAGGACTTAACACCGGGGAGCTGTTTTTT. The chain joins TRBV21-1 to TRBJ2-2; TRBD2 is the table's D call, not checked against the DNA. TRBV21-1 is a pseudogene. The CDR3 is 17 amino acids.

This sequence joins TRBV7-3 and TRBJ2-5; possible D gene TRBD1, 6 bases. Germline CDR1 is SGHTA and CDR2 is FQGTGA. V dropped 3 bases and J dropped 7 bases, with 9 bases sitting between them. The CDR3 is made up of 12 amino acids. Here the CDR3 DNA reads TGTGCCAGCAGCTTGGACAGCGGGACCCAGTACTTC. It translates to CASSLDSGTQYF.

V and J are TRBV5-4 and TRBJ2-5; D is perhaps TRBD2 (5 bases). Germline V gene sequence: CDR1 SGHNT, CDR2 YYREEE (reference sequence). V lost 0 bases and J lost 5, with 11 bases in between. The CDR3 covers 14 residues. The CDR3 protein is CASSLGSGSETQYF. The CDR3 nucleotides are TGTGCCAGCAGCTTGGGATCGGGGTCCGAGACCCAGTACTTC.

The chain couples TRBV6-5 to TRBJ1-1; D may be TRBD1 (5 bases). The CDR3 totals 14 residues. With 5 bases removed from V and 1 base from J, the gap between germline ends came to 11 bases. CDR1 and CDR2 from the germline V gene are MNHEY and SVGAGI. Here the CDR3 reads CASSVTQANTEAFF. In DNA, the CDR3 is TGTGCCAGCAGTGTAACACAGGCGAACACTGAAGCTTTCTTT.